One sample yielded the 26 T cell receptor beta chains listed below, sequenced in a study of blood T cell repertoires in COVID-19. Measured with immunoSEQ multiplex PCR; TCRdb has only the in-frame clones, and not every one. In the table there are about 120,000 clones, over 75% of which are singletons. Sequenced: peripheral blood. Source of these receptors: a man aged 45-60 years with acute or convalescent COVID-19.

The CDR3, as DNA: TGCGCCAGCAGTGAGTCCACAGGGGGTTATGGTAATGAAAAACTGTTTTTT. Amino acid sequence: CASSESTGGYGNEKLFF. The chain is built from TRBV10-2 and TRBJ1-4; TRBD1 aligns across 8 bases. The CDR3 extends over 17 amino acids. Trimming removed 0 bases from V and 4 bases from J; junction bases left unmatched: 7. Per germline, CDR1 WSHSY and CDR2 SAAADI.

In its sample, this clone was seen a few times. The rearrangement joins TRBV2 to TRBJ2-5; weak D call: TRBD2 (6 bases). Trimming removed 4 bases at V and 2 bases at J, with 11 bases between. Germline CDR1 SNHLY, CDR2 FYNNEI. The CDR3 is 14 amino acids. The CDR3 is CASSGGAGQETQYF. CDR3 DNA: TGTGCCAGCAGTGGTGGGGCGGGACAAGAGACCCAGTACTTC.

This chain links TRBV6-5 with TRBJ2-5, with TRBD2 matching 12 bases. Trimming took 6 bases from V and 1 from J; bases not matched to a gene: 3. The CDR3 extends over 15 amino acids. The germline V gene has CDR1 MNHEY and CDR2 SVGAGI. The CDR3 bases are TGTGCCAGCAGGCGGACTAGCGGGATCCAAGAGACCCAGTACTTC. Amino acid sequence: CASRRTSGIQETQYF.

V is TRBV27 and J is TRBJ2-7; 8 bases align to TRBD1. The V and J ends lost 5 bases and 2 bases, in that order; junction bases with no gene match: 11. Germline CDR1 is MNHEY and CDR2 is SMNVEV (reference sequence). The CDR3 consists of 16 residues. CDR3 sequence (DNA): TGTGCCAGCAGTCCCTCCTCGGGACAGGTGACCTACGAGCAGTACTTC. Translation gives CASSPSSGQVTYEQYF.

This clone was seen just once. The V gene is TRBV5-1, the J gene TRBJ2-3, with 11 nucleotides matching TRBD2. Germline CDR1 SGHRS, CDR2 YFSETQ. After removal of 3 bases from V and 2 bases from J, the junction contained 2 bases not matched to a gene. The CDR3 covers 15 residues. CDR3 residues: CASSSTSGDTDTQYF. Here the CDR3 DNA reads TGCGCCAGCAGCTCGACTAGCGGGGACACAGATACGCAGTATTTT.

The rearrangement uses TRBV9 and TRBJ2-2; possible D gene TRBD1, 5 bases. Per germline, CDR1 SGDLS and CDR2 YYNGEE. CDR3 length equals 14 residues. V dropped 1 base and J dropped 6 bases, with 10 bases sitting between them. The CDR3 is CASSVQGSAGELFF. In DNA, the CDR3 is TGTGCCAGCAGCGTACAGGGTTCGGCCGGGGAGCTGTTTTTT.

The genes are TRBV6-6 and TRBJ1-4, with D tentatively TRBD1 (5 bases). CDR3 length: 16 amino acids. Trimming took off 6 bases at V and 8 bases at J, with 22 bases between the two ends. Germline V CDR1 and CDR2: MNHNY, SVGAGI (reference sequence). The CDR3 DNA follows: TGTGCCAGCAGCCCCCGAGGAGGGGCGGGGCAGGAAAAACTGTTTTTT. It yields the protein CASSPRGGAGQEKLFF.

The V and J genes are TRBV5-1 and TRBJ2-7; maybe TRBD1 (5 bases). V dropped 3 bases and J dropped 0 bases, with 13 bases sitting between them. This CDR3 is 15 amino acids long. Germline V gene sequence: CDR1 SGHRS, CDR2 YFSETQ. The CDR3 sequence is CASSSRQSSSYEQYF. The CDR3 nucleotides read TGCGCCAGCAGCTCTCGACAGAGTAGCTCCTACGAGCAGTACTTC.

The V call is TRBV25-1, the J call TRBJ1-5; 7 bases map to TRBD1. Losses at the gene ends were 6 bases for V and 3 bases for J; bases not matched to a gene: 5. The germline V gene has CDR1 MGHDK and CDR2 SYGVNS. This CDR3 spans 14 amino acids. CDR3 nucleotides: TGTGCCAGCAGCGGACAGGTTTACAATCAGCCCCAGCATTTT. The encoded protein is CASSGQVYNQPQHF.

The V and J genes are TRBV6-2 or TRBV6-3 and TRBJ1-5, with no clear D. Trimming cost V 3 bases and J 1 base, with 4 bases left between them. This CDR3 contains 13 residues. Germline assignment: CDR1 MNHEY and CDR2 SVGEGT. CDR3 sequence reads: CASSYRSNQPQHF. CDR3 sequence (DNA): TGTGCCAGCAGTTATCGGAGCAATCAGCCCCAGCATTTT.

This clone has just a few counts. In DNA, the CDR3 is TGTGCCAGTATGGAGGCCGGGGGATTCAATCAGCCCCAGCATTTT. This codes for CASMEAGGFNQPQHF. The chain joins TRBV19 to TRBJ1-5, with D perhaps TRBD1 (5 bases). Germline CDR1 is LNHDA and CDR2 is SQIVND (reference sequence). CDR3 length: 15 amino acids. V lost 7 bases and J lost 3, with 16 bases in between.

This clone has more than one count but fewer than ten. The chain links TRBV7-9 to TRBJ1-1, with a tentative D call TRBD1 (6 bases). The V and J ends lost 5 bases and 0 bases respectively, with 13 bases between them. CDR3 length: 15 residues. Germline lookup yields CDR1 SEHNR and CDR2 FQNEAQ (reference sequence). CDR3 nucleotide sequence: TGTGCCAGCAGCCAGGGGAATTGGTTGAACACTGAAGCTTTCTTT. Translated, it gives CASSQGNWLNTEAFF.

The chain is built from TRBV12-3 or TRBV12-4 and TRBJ2-1; D not certain. V was cut by 3 bases and J by 4 bases, with 7 bases left in between. The CDR3 extends over 13 amino acids. The CDR3, as DNA: TGTGCCAGCAGTTTCAGGATTTACAATGAGCAGTTCTTC. The encoded protein is CASSFRIYNEQFF.

This chain links TRBV19 with TRBJ1-5, with D possibly matching TRBD1 (5 bases). Germline assignment: CDR1 LNHDA and CDR2 SQIVND (reference sequence). V lost 11 bases to trimming and J lost 3 bases, with 14 bases between them. The CDR3 length is 13 residues. The DNA of the CDR3 is TGTGCCGCCGCCGGGGACTTCAATCAGCCCCAGCATTTT. It translates to CAAAGDFNQPQHF.

J is TRBJ2-5 and V is TRBV7-6; no reliable D call. Germline V gene data show CDR1 as SGHVS and CDR2 as FNYEAQ. The CDR3 covers 13 residues. V lost 5 bases and J 5 bases, leaving 12 bases between the germline ends. Here the CDR3 DNA reads TGTGCCAGCAGCCACTATAGGAGTGAGACCCAGTACTTC. Residues: CASSHYRSETQYF.

The chain joins TRBV19 to TRBJ1-2, with TRBD1 matching over 7 bases. This CDR3 spans 15 amino acids. Germline CDR1 LNHDA, CDR2 SQIVND (reference sequence). Trimming removed 4 bases from V and 2 bases from J; junction bases left unmatched: 7. The CDR3 bases are TGTGCCAGTAGTAGACAGGGTCTCGGGAACTATGGCTACACCTTC. Protein product: CASSRQGLGNYGYTF.

The chain employs TRBV9 and TRBJ1-6; D unclear. The germline V gene encodes CDR1 SGDLS and CDR2 YYNGEE. The CDR3 is made up of 15 amino acids. Trimming pared 0 bases from V and 6 bases from J, leaving 10 bases between. CDR3 bases: TGTGCCAGCAGCGTAGGAGTGCAGGCTAATTCACCCCTCCACTTT. Amino acids: CASSVGVQANSPLHF.

The V call is TRBV9, the J call TRBJ2-3, with TRBD2 identical over 9 bases. In germline, CDR1 is SGDLS, CDR2 YYNGEE. The CDR3 has 16 amino acids. The J segment lost 4 bases and the V segment lost 6 bases, leaving 12 bases of the junction unmatched. This chain's CDR3 is CASTPAGTSSADTQYF. The DNA of the CDR3 is TGTGCCAGCACACCGGCCGGGACTAGCTCCGCAGATACGCAGTATTTT. Full variable domain (remainder filled in from reference TRBV9 and TRBJ2-3): DSGVTQTPKHLITATGQRVTLRCSPRSGDLSVYWYQQSLDQGLQFLIQYYNGEERAKGNILERFSAQQFPDLHSELNLSSLELGDSALYFCASTPAGTSSADTQYFGPGTRLTVL.

The chain employs TRBV19 and TRBJ1-5; 7 nucleotides match TRBD1. The CDR3 totals 14 residues. The V gene end was trimmed by 5 bases and the J gene end by 7 bases; junction bases not matched to a gene: 8. Per the germline V gene, CDR1 is LNHDA and CDR2 is SQIVND (reference sequence). Here the CDR3 reads CASSSQQGRQPQHF. The CDR3, as DNA: TGTGCCAGTAGTTCTCAACAGGGGAGGCAGCCCCAGCATTTT. Full variable domain (remainder filled in from reference TRBV19 and TRBJ1-5): DGGITQSPKYLFRKEGQNVTLSCEQNLNHDAMYWYRQDPGQGLRLIYYSQIVNDFQKGDIAEGYSVSREKKESFPLTVTSAQKNPTAFYLCASSSQQGRQPQHFGDGTRLSIL.

The rearrangement links TRBV11-2 to TRBJ1-4, with TRBD1 as a possible D gene (5 bases). The CDR3 is 15 amino acids. Germline V gene lookup returns CDR1 SGHAT and CDR2 FQNNGV. The V gene lost 4 bases and the J gene lost 7 bases, with 16 bases spanning the gap. CDR3 DNA: TGTGCCAGCAGCTACTCAGGGCATTCCGGTGAAAAACTGTTTTTT. Translating gives CASSYSGHSGEKLFF.

This clone was recorded only once. The rearrangement links TRBV9 to TRBJ2-3; perhaps TRBD2 as D (5 bases). This CDR3 spans 12 amino acids. Germline-derived CDR1 and CDR2 are SGDLS and YYNGEE. The germline V and J ends were trimmed by 6 bases and 2 bases, with 7 bases remaining between them. CDR3 in amino acids: CASTRDTDTQYF. CDR3 DNA: TGTGCCAGCACACGGGACACAGATACGCAGTATTTT.

This chain links TRBV19 with TRBJ1-5; 8 bases align to TRBD1. CDR3 length equals 13 residues. From germline, CDR1 is LNHDA and CDR2 SQIVND (reference sequence). V shed 7 bases and J 7 bases; nucleotides not matched to a gene: 6. The CDR3 bases are TGTGCCAGTAAAGAGGACAGGGCCCAGCCCCAGCATTTT. Translation: CASKEDRAQPQHF.

V is TRBV7-3 and J is TRBJ2-1; 9 bases are a match to TRBD2. The CDR3 contains 18 residues. Per the germline V gene, CDR1 is SGHTA and CDR2 is FQGTGA. The V and J ends lost 5 bases and 6 bases, in that order; junction bases with no gene match: 17. The CDR3 sequence: CASSLYLLGTSPGNEQFF. CDR3 sequence (DNA): TGTGCCAGCAGCCTATATCTTTTAGGGACTAGCCCGGGCAATGAGCAGTTCTTC. Together with reference TRBV7-3 and TRBJ2-1, the CDR3 gives the full variable domain: GAGVSQTPSNKVTEKGKYVELRCDPISGHTALYWYRQSLGQGPEFLIYFQGTGAADDSGLPNDRFFAVRPEGSVSTLKIQRTERGDSAVYLCASSLYLLGTSPGNEQFFGPGTRLTVL.

There are a few counts of this clone. J is TRBJ2-7 and V is TRBV7-8; 7 bases agree with TRBD1. Trimming cost V 5 bases and J 2 bases; bases outside gene matches: 9. CDR1 SGHVS and CDR2 FQNEAQ come from the germline V gene. The CDR3 loop spans 15 amino acids. The CDR3 loop is CASSPGTVDTYEQYF. In DNA, the CDR3 is TGTGCCAGCAGCCCGGGGACAGTGGATACCTACGAGCAGTACTTC.

The chain couples TRBV11-3 to TRBJ2-5, with 10 bases that match TRBD2. V trimming: 3 bases; J trimming: 4 bases; junction bases outside the gene matches: 5. The CDR3 totals 15 residues. Germline lookup yields CDR1 SGHNT and CDR2 YENEEA. CDR3 nucleotide sequence: TGTGCCAGCAGCTTTGCTAGCGGGAGTGGAGAGACCCAGTACTTC. As protein: CASSFASGSGETQYF. Combining the CDR3 with reference TRBV11-3 and TRBJ2-5 gives the whole variable domain EAGVVQSPRYKIIEKKQPVAFWCNPISGHNTLYWYLQNLGQGPELLIRYENEEAVDDSQLPKDRFSAERLKGVDSTLKIQPAELGDSAVYLCASSFASGSGETQYFGPGTRLLVL.

V usage is TRBV28 and J usage is TRBJ1-5, with D perhaps matching TRBD1 (5 bases). CDR3 size: 18 residues. CDR1 is MDHEN and CDR2 is SYDVKM in the germline V gene. V shed 0 bases and J shed 3 bases, with 18 bases lying between them. CDR3 sequence (DNA): TGTGCCAGCAGTTTATGGTCATACGAGCCAGGGCACAATCAGCCCCAGCATTTT. It translates to CASSLWSYEPGHNQPQHF.